This T cell receptor (beta chain) came from a study of post-analysis software for immune sequencing data. Study conclusions and caveats: In patients, about 5 TRBV segments were more frequent than in controls, with TRBV5-6, TRBV5-1 and TRBV20-1 among them. Those with multiple sclerosis, the patient group, showed significantly lower normalized Chao1 diversity than controls.

The germline V gene has CDR1 SGHNT and CDR2 YYREEE (reference sequence). Trimming pared 4 bases from V and 5 bases from J, leaving 12 bases between. The CDR3 runs to 14 residues. A remark on this clonotype: The antigen remains undetermined.

Included in the TCR beta cDNA libraries were unique molecular identifiers. TCRdb reanalysed the PCR reads using MiXCR and keeps one entry per CDR3 protein. The sample includes 700,000 to 800,000 distinct CDR3 sequences, roughly 27% of them seen just once. The chain uses TRBV5-4 and TRBJ2-2; D unresolved. The receptor comes from a girl between 5 and 17 years old with multiple sclerosis. The sequenced sample was blood. The CDR3 loop reads CASSPHLGTGELFF. CDR3 DNA sequence: TGTGCCAGCAGCCCCCACCTGGGAACCGGGGAGCTGTTTTTT.